The 24 T cell receptor beta chains listed next were all sequenced from one sample in a study of T-cell memory formation after mild COVID-19. TCRdb independently ran MiXCR on the 5' RACE reads; one entry per CDR3 protein. The data contain a few hundred thousand distinct CDR3 sequences, 20% to 25% of them singletons. Sequenced: PBMCs or a T cell subset sorted from them (not recorded which). The receptor source for this set is a man between 18 and 29 years old who had mild COVID-19 (a few samples of this study predate the infection). Cell type and time point are not known.

The V and J genes are TRBV4-2 and TRBJ1-4; TRBD1 matches at 9 bases. J gave up 8 bases and V 4 bases, and 5 bases lay outside the gene matches. CDR1 and CDR2 (germline): LGHNA, YNFKEQ. The CDR3 covers 14 residues. DNA for the CDR3: TGTGCCAGCAGCCCGCGGACAGGGGAGGAAAAACTGTTTTTT. Translating gives CASSPRTGEEKLFF.

This clonotype was recorded a few times. The rearrangement uses TRBV6-5 and TRBJ2-1; 12 bases are shared with TRBD2. Germline V gene sequence: CDR1 MNHEY, CDR2 SVGAGI. The length of the CDR3 is 15 residues. The V gene end was trimmed by 7 bases and the J gene end by 6 bases; junction bases not matched to a gene: 7. The CDR3 DNA follows: TGTGCCAGCACCGACACTAGCGGGGGGCTCAATGAGCAGTTCTTC. Translating gives CASTDTSGGLNEQFF.

V gene TRBV11-2 combines with J gene TRBJ2-3; D is possibly TRBD1 (5 bases). Per the germline V gene, CDR1 is SGHAT and CDR2 is FQNNGV. The CDR3 has 15 residues. The ends were cut back, 2 bases at V and 0 bases at J, with 9 bases in the middle. DNA of the CDR3: TGTGCCAGCAGCTTAATAGGGGATAGCACAGATACGCAGTATTTT. Its translation: CASSLIGDSTDTQYF.

This chain links TRBV12-3 or TRBV12-4 with TRBJ2-1; TRBD2 matches at 10 bases. The junction had 11 bases not matched to a gene; V was cut back by 5 bases and J by 10 bases. This CDR3 spans 15 amino acids. The chain's CDR3 is CASSPGLAGGWEQFF. The DNA of the CDR3 is TGTGCCAGCAGTCCAGGGTTAGCGGGGGGTTGGGAGCAGTTCTTC.

The rearrangement uses TRBV7-2 and TRBJ1-1; 11 nucleotides line up with TRBD1. V trimming: 5 bases; J trimming: 9 bases; junction bases outside the gene matches: 11. The germline gives CDR1 SGHTA, CDR2 FQGNSA. The CDR3 consists of 15 residues. For the CDR3, the DNA is TGTGCCAGCAGCAACCGGGACAGGGGGATATACCAAGCTTTCTTT. Translating gives CASSNRDRGIYQAFF. The full variable domain, in which reference TRBV7-2 and TRBJ1-1 provide the parts outside the CDR3, is GAGVSQSPSNKVTEKGKDVELRCDPISGHTALYWYRQSLGQGLEFLIYFQGNSAPDKSGLPSDRFSAERTGGSVSTLTIQRTQQEDSAVYLCASSNRDRGIYQAFFGQGTRLTVV.

This clonotype turned up a few times. The genes are TRBV7-9 and TRBJ2-3; 10 bases match TRBD2. Germline V gene data show CDR1 as SEHNR and CDR2 as FQNEAQ (reference sequence). This CDR3 has 17 amino acids. V trimming: 2 bases; J trimming: 4 bases; junction bases outside the gene matches: 9. The CDR3 coding sequence is TGTGCCAGCAGCTTATTACCCGGGACTAGCGAGGCAGATACGCAGTATTTT. Its protein product is CASSLLPGTSEADTQYF.

This clonotype has only a few counts. This chain links TRBV4-2 with TRBJ2-2, with 8 positions matching TRBD2. Germline V gene sequence: CDR1 LGHNA, CDR2 YNFKEQ. The V gene end was trimmed by 4 bases and the J gene end by 3 bases; junction bases not matched to a gene: 10. This CDR3 comprises 17 residues. CDR3 coding DNA: TGTGCCAGCAGCCTCTCGGGACGCGGGGGGTACACCGGGGAGCTGTTTTTT. Translation: CASSLSGRGGYTGELFF.

The chain is built from TRBV7-9 and TRBJ1-1; D gene uncertain. The CDR3 covers 16 residues. Germline loops: CDR1 SEHNR, CDR2 FQNEAQ (reference sequence). Trimming cost V 2 bases and J 1 base, with 14 bases left between them. The CDR3 here is CASSLTRVGGNTEAFF. As DNA, the CDR3 is TGTGCCAGCAGCTTAACGCGGGTCGGCGGGAACACTGAAGCTTTCTTT.

This clonotype has only a few counts. The genes are TRBV7-9 and TRBJ2-1; 9 nucleotides line up with TRBD1. The V and J ends lost 1 base and 7 bases, in that order; junction bases with no gene match: 5. Germline loops: CDR1 SEHNR, CDR2 FQNEAQ (reference sequence). The CDR3 has 15 amino acids. CDR3 protein: CASSLGGTGQNEQFF. CDR3 coding DNA: TGTGCCAGCAGCTTAGGGGGGACAGGGCAGAATGAGCAGTTCTTC.

This clonotype was seen only a few times. The CDR3 reads CASSGIGSTDTQYF. Written as DNA, the CDR3 is TGTGCCAGCAGTGGTATCGGGTCCACAGATACGCAGTATTTT. V is TRBV6-1 and J is TRBJ2-3, with no clear D. The CDR3 runs to 14 residues. Deletions cut 4 bases from V and 2 bases from J, with 10 bases between. Germline lookup yields CDR1 MNHNS and CDR2 SASEGT.

This clonotype was seen a few times. The chain recombines TRBV7-2 with TRBJ2-3; no reliable D call. Trimming took 0 bases from V and 6 from J, leaving 10 bases between them. Germline V gene data show CDR1 as SGHTA and CDR2 as FQGNSA. The CDR3 is made up of 14 amino acids. CDR3 amino acids: CASSLAGPADTQYF. CDR3 DNA: TGTGCCAGCAGCTTAGCCGGCCCCGCGGATACGCAGTATTTT.

The rearrangement links TRBV7-6 to TRBJ2-5; possible D gene TRBD2, 5 bases. The germline V gene has CDR1 SGHVS and CDR2 FNYEAQ. The CDR3 extends over 14 amino acids. V was shortened by 5 bases and J by 5 bases, with 15 bases between the two germline ends. The DNA for the CDR3 is TGTGCCAGCAGCCCGATGCCGGGATGGGAGACCCAGTACTTC. Protein: CASSPMPGWETQYF. Complete variable domain (other parts from reference TRBV7-6 and TRBJ2-5): GAGVSQSPRYKVTKRGQDVALRCDPISGHVSLYWYRQALGQGPEFLTYFNYEAQQDKSGLPNDRFSAERPEGSISTLTIQRTEQRDSAMYRCASSPMPGWETQYFGPGTRLLVL.

This clonotype was seen a handful of times. The chain is built from TRBV18 and TRBJ2-2, with TRBD1 identical over 7 bases. CDR1 is KGHSH and CDR2 is LQKENI in the germline V gene. The CDR3 has 16 amino acids. V was clipped by 4 bases and J by 2 bases; unmatched bases: 7. CDR3 sequence reads: CASSLTGTDNTGELFF. In DNA, the CDR3 is TGTGCCAGCTCACTCACCGGGACAGATAACACCGGGGAGCTGTTTTTT.

This rearrangement joins TRBV7-3 to TRBJ2-3; tentative D call: TRBD1 (5 bases). Germline V gene sequence: CDR1 SGHTA, CDR2 FQGTGA. The V end was cut by 3 bases, the J end by 0 bases, with 10 bases between. This CDR3 contains 15 residues. For the CDR3, the DNA is TGTGCCAGCAGCTTTGACAGCGCTAGCACAGATACGCAGTATTTT. It translates to CASSFDSASTDTQYF.

The chain is built from TRBV7-6 and TRBJ2-3; D might be TRBD2 (6 bases). Trimming stripped 2 bases from V and 6 bases from J, with 12 bases between. The CDR3 runs 14 residues. From germline, CDR1 is SGHVS and CDR2 FNYEAQ. For the CDR3, the DNA is TGTGCCAGCAGCTTAATGGGGGAGGAGGATACGCAGTATTTT. It codes for CASSLMGEEDTQYF.

This clonotype was observed a handful of times. The genes are TRBV5-1 and TRBJ2-4; D remains unclear. The CDR3 is 15 residues long. Looked up from germline, CDR1 is SGHRS and CDR2 is YFSETQ. The V and J ends lost 5 bases and 1 base respectively, with 13 bases between them. The DNA of the CDR3 is TGCGCCAGCAGGCCCGGTGGCATCGCCAAAAACATTCAGTACTTC. This codes for CASRPGGIAKNIQYF. The full variable domain, in which reference TRBV5-1 and TRBJ2-4 provide the parts outside the CDR3, is KAGVTQTPRYLIKTRGQQVTLSCSPISGHRSVSWYQQTPGQGLQFLFEYFSETQRNKGNFPGRFSGRQFSNSRSEMNVSTLELGDSALYLCASRPGGIAKNIQYFGAGTRLSVL.

This clonotype has more than one count but fewer than ten. CDR3 amino acids: CASSSWDGSEKLFF. The CDR3, as DNA: TGTGCCAGCAGCTCCTGGGACGGATCAGAAAAACTGTTTTTT. The V call is TRBV7-9, the J call TRBJ1-4, with D possibly TRBD1 on 5 matching bases. Between the trimmed V and J ends, which lost 4 bases and 8 bases, there was a span of 14 bases. The CDR3 loop spans 14 amino acids. Germline V gene sequence: CDR1 SEHNR, CDR2 FQNEAQ (reference sequence). The full variable domain, rest sourced from reference TRBV7-9 and TRBJ1-4, is DTGVSQNPRHKITKRGQNVTFRCDPISEHNRLYWYRQTLGQGPEFLTYFQNEAQLEKSRLLSDRFSAERPKGSFSTLEIQRTEQGDSAMYLCASSSWDGSEKLFFGSGTQLSVL.

In this sample, this clonotype turned up a few times. The chain couples TRBV7-6 to TRBJ2-2, with 11 bases aligning to TRBD1. The CDR3 is made up of 18 amino acids. After removal of 4 bases from V and 0 bases from J, the junction contained 7 bases not matched to a gene. CDR1 is SGHVS, CDR2 FNYEAQ, per germline. CDR3 in amino acids: CASSSGPGQGANTGELFF. The CDR3 bases are TGTGCCAGCAGCTCGGGGCCGGGACAGGGGGCGAACACCGGGGAGCTGTTTTTT.

This clonotype showed up just a few times. The chain joins TRBV18 to TRBJ2-7, with D perhaps assigned TRBD1 or TRBD2 (5 bases each). The CDR3 consists of 13 residues. The V gene lost 2 bases and the J gene lost 5 bases, with 10 bases spanning the gap. CDR1 is KGHSH and CDR2 is LQKENI in the germline V gene. The CDR3 DNA reads as TGTGCCAGCTCACCAGAGGGACGAAACGAGCAGTACGTC. As protein: CASSPEGRNEQYV.

The rearrangement uses TRBV4-2 and TRBJ1-1, with 8 bases aligning to TRBD1. The CDR3 is 17 residues long. CDR1 is LGHNA, CDR2 YNFKEQ, per germline. J lost 3 bases, V lost 0 bases, and 9 bases had no gene match. The CDR3 bases are TGTGCCAGCAGCCAAGATGGGAGGGGACAGGTGGACACTGAAGCTTTCTTT. It is translated as CASSQDGRGQVDTEAFF.

This clonotype was seen ten or more times. The chain recombines TRBV5-1 with TRBJ1-1, with TRBD1 matching 10 bases. The CDR3 has 13 amino acids. The germline gives CDR1 SGHRS, CDR2 YFSETQ. The V gene end was trimmed by 0 bases and the J gene end by 11 bases; junction bases not matched to a gene: 4. CDR3 region: CASSLEGQGIAFF. In DNA, the CDR3 is TGCGCCAGCAGCTTGGAGGGACAGGGGATCGCTTTCTTT.

This clonotype came up a few times. J is TRBJ2-7 and V is TRBV11-2; D is undetermined. The V gene lost 1 base and the J gene lost 6 bases, with 7 bases spanning the gap. Per germline, CDR1 SGHAT and CDR2 FQNNGV. The CDR3 has 12 amino acids. CDR3 loop: CASSLAGLEQYF. DNA of the CDR3: TGTGCCAGCAGCTTAGCCGGGCTCGAGCAGTACTTC.

The CDR3, as DNA: TGTGCCAGCAGCATCAGACAGTTTTCACCCCTCCACTTT. Its translation is CASSIRQFSPLHF. V usage is TRBV7-3 and J usage is TRBJ1-6, with D perhaps matching TRBD1 (5 bases). Trimming left V 5 bases short and J 9 bases short, with 11 bases between. Germline V gene sequence: CDR1 SGHTA, CDR2 FQGTGA. There are 13 residues in the CDR3.

This clonotype was counted at least ten times. This chain connects TRBV20-1 to TRBJ2-5; D is tentatively TRBD1 or TRBD2 (5 bases each). The germline V gene has CDR1 DFQATT and CDR2 SNEGSKA (reference sequence). The CDR3 has 11 amino acids. V lost 6 bases and J 4 bases, leaving 9 bases between the germline ends. The CDR3, as DNA: TGCAGTGCGACGGGGCTAGAGACCCAGTACTTC. Translated: CSATGLETQYF.